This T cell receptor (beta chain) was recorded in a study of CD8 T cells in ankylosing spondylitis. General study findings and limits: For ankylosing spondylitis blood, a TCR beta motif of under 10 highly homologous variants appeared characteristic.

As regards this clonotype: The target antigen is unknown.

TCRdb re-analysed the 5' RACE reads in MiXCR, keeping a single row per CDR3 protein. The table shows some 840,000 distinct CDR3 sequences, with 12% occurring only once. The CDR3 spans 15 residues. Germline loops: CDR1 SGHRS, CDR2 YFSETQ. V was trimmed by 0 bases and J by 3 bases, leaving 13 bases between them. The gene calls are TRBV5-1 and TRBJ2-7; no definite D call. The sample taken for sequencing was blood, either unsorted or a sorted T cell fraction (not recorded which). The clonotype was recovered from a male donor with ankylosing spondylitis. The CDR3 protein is CASSLDPTPFYEQYF. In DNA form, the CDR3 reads TGCGCCAGCAGCTTGGATCCGACACCCTTCTACGAGCAGTACTTC.